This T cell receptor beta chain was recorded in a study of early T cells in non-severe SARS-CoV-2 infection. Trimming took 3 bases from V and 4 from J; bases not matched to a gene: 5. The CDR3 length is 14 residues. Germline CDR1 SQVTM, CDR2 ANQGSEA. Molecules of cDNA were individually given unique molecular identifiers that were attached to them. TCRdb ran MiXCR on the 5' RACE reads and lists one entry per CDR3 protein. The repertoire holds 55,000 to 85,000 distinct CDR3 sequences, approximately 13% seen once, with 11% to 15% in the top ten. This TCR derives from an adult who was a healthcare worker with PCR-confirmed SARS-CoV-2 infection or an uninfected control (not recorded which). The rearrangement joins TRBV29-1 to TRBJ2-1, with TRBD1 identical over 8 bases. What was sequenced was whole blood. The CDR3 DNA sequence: TGCAGCGTTGACCGCGGGACAGGTTACAATGAGCAGTTCTTC. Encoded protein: CSVDRGTGYNEQFF.